The 31 T cell receptor beta chains below all came from one sample that was sequenced in a study of cytomegalovirus exposure and HLA in healthy donors. The PCR contained 60 Vbeta and 13 Jbeta primers. Sequenced by immunoSEQ multiplex PCR; TCRdb stores in-frame clones only, minus some. The sample has about 110,000 clones; about three quarters are singletons. The sample was PBMCs. These receptors were obtained from a boy younger than 18 in good health and CMV-seronegative.

This clone turned up a few times. The genes are TRBV10-3 and TRBJ1-3, with D hard to call. The CDR3 consists of 15 residues. The V gene's germline CDR1 is ENHRY and CDR2 SYGVKD. V was trimmed by 0 bases and J by 0 bases, leaving 6 bases between them. CDR3 DNA: TGTGCCATCAGTGAGTCGCGGGGCTCTGGAAACACCATATATTTT. This encodes CAISESRGSGNTIYF.

There are a few counts of this clone. V and J are TRBV7-3 and TRBJ2-3; D might be TRBD1 (6 bases). The CDR3 sequence is 15 residues long. Trimming removed 1 base from V and 9 bases from J, with 17 bases in between. Per germline, CDR1 SGHTA and CDR2 FQGTGA. CDR3: CASSLSVTGLWTQYF. In DNA form, the CDR3 reads TGTGCCAGCAGCTTAAGCGTGACAGGATTATGGACGCAGTATTTT.

This chain links TRBV2 with TRBJ1-5; weak D call: TRBD1 (6 bases). The CDR3 covers 12 residues. Germline assignment: CDR1 SNHLY and CDR2 FYNNEI. V was trimmed by 8 bases and J by 7 bases, leaving 12 bases between them. CDR3 sequence (DNA): TGTGCCAGCTGCGGTACAGGGCAGCCCCAGCATTTT. Translating gives CASCGTGQPQHF. Using reference TRBV2 and TRBJ1-5 for the parts outside the CDR3, the full variable domain is EPEVTQTPSHQVTQMGQEVILRCVPISNHLYFYWYRQILGQKVEFLVSFYNNEISEKSEIFDDQFSVERPDGSNFTLKIRSTKLEDSAMYFCASCGTGQPQHFGDGTRLSIL.

This chain joins TRBV9 and TRBJ2-1, with 7 bases lining up with TRBD2. CDR3 length: 16 residues. CDR1 SGDLS and CDR2 YYNGEE come from the germline V gene. V lost 4 bases to trimming and J lost 1 base; unmatched junction nucleotides: 8. The CDR3 protein is CASSQKRDPSYNEQFF. CDR3 nucleotide sequence: TGTGCCAGCAGCCAGAAGCGGGACCCTTCCTACAATGAGCAGTTCTTC. Filled out from reference TRBV9 and TRBJ2-1, the complete variable domain reads DSGVTQTPKHLITATGQRVTLRCSPRSGDLSVYWYQQSLDQGLQFLIQYYNGEERAKGNILERFSAQQFPDLHSELNLSSLELGDSALYFCASSQKRDPSYNEQFFGPGTRLTVL.

This rearrangement joins TRBV7-2 to TRBJ1-1; TRBD1 is a possible D gene (5 bases). Germline V gene sequence: CDR1 SGHTA, CDR2 FQGNSA. This CDR3 comprises 12 residues. Deletions cut 5 bases from V and 11 bases from J, with 15 bases between. The CDR3 protein is CASSIDSPWAFF. CDR3 DNA: TGTGCCAGCAGCATAGACAGCCCTTGGGCTTTCTTT.

This clone was found a few times. This chain connects TRBV5-6 to TRBJ2-1, with D unresolved. The CDR3 contains 14 residues. The V and J ends lost 1 base and 2 bases respectively, with 7 bases between them. Germline-derived CDR1 and CDR2 are SGHDT and YYEEEE. CDR3 sequence (DNA): TGTGCCAGCAGCTTGTCTATTACCTACAATGAGCAGTTCTTC. This encodes CASSLSITYNEQFF.

This clone was detected only a few times. The chain links TRBV28 to TRBJ1-1, with D possibly matching TRBD1 (6 bases). Germline CDR1 MDHEN, CDR2 SYDVKM. This CDR3 has 13 residues. Trimming left V 3 bases short and J 3 bases short, with 8 bases between. The CDR3 nucleotides read TGTGCCAGCAGTTTCCCAGGGGACACTGAAGCTTTCTTT. Translated: CASSFPGDTEAFF.

V and J are TRBV6-5 and TRBJ1-2, with D possibly TRBD1 on 5 matching bases. This CDR3 has 14 residues. V was pared by 4 bases and J by 8 bases, with 17 bases between. In germline, CDR1 is MNHEY, CDR2 SVGAGI. Written as DNA, the CDR3 is TGTGCCAGCAGTTTGTTGGGGCAGGAATTAGGCTACACCTTC. It encodes CASSLLGQELGYTF.

The chain carries TRBV7-8 and TRBJ1-2, with D possibly matching TRBD1 (5 bases). Germline V gene lookup returns CDR1 SGHVS and CDR2 FQNEAQ. Trimming cost V 5 bases and J 2 bases, with 12 bases left between them. The CDR3 contains 14 residues. CDR3 sequence reads: CASSPGRGNYGYTF. The CDR3 DNA reads TGTGCCAGCAGCCCAGGGCGGGGCAACTATGGCTACACCTTC.

This sequence joins TRBV9 and TRBJ1-1; 7 positions match TRBD1. The ends lost 4 bases at V and 1 base at J; junction bases unmatched: 4. The germline CDR1 and CDR2 sequences are SGDLS and YYNGEE. This CDR3 region has 14 residues. Here the CDR3 reads CASSPGGSNTEAFF. CDR3 coding DNA: TGTGCCAGCAGCCCAGGGGGGTCGAACACTGAAGCTTTCTTT.

The table lists this clone with a count of one. This chain uses TRBV5-1 with TRBJ1-1, with 8 positions matching TRBD1. With 4 bases clipped from V and 5 bases from J, the junction kept 7 bases outside the gene matches. The CDR3 loop spans 14 amino acids. Germline CDR1 and CDR2: SGHRS and YFSETQ. The CDR3 region has the DNA TGCGCCAGCAGCCTACAGGGGGGGGAGACTGAAGCTTTCTTT. Residues: CASSLQGGETEAFF.

The chain uses TRBV5-1 and TRBJ1-4, with 10 positions matching TRBD1. V gave up 4 bases and J gave up 8 bases; unmatched junction bases: 11. The germline V gene encodes CDR1 SGHRS and CDR2 YFSETQ. This CDR3 has 16 amino acids. This chain's CDR3 is CASSGGTGVMVEKLFF. DNA of the CDR3: TGCGCCAGCAGCGGAGGGACAGGGGTTATGGTGGAAAAACTGTTTTTT.

The CDR3 here is CASSLGWAGRNTGELFF. The DNA of the CDR3 is TGTGCCAGCAGCTTAGGATGGGCGGGAAGGAACACCGGGGAGCTGTTTTTT. This chain joins TRBV7-3 and TRBJ2-2; D possibly corresponds to TRBD2 (6 bases). The CDR3 totals 17 residues. Looked up from germline, CDR1 is SGHTA and CDR2 is FQGTGA. V gave up 2 bases and J gave up 1 base, with 14 bases separating them.

This chain links TRBV27 with TRBJ2-7, with D perhaps matching TRBD2 (5 bases). V gave up 4 bases and J gave up 0 bases, with 10 bases separating them. The CDR3 spans 14 residues. The germline CDR1 and CDR2 sequences are MNHEY and SMNVEV (reference sequence). CDR3 in DNA: TGTGCCAGCAGTTCCACGGGATACTCCTACGAGCAGTACTTC. Translation gives CASSSTGYSYEQYF.

This clone appeared a single time. The chain carries TRBV4-1 and TRBJ2-3, with 7 positions matching TRBD2. There are 15 residues in the CDR3. Germline CDR1 and CDR2: MGHRA and YSYEKL. Trimming at V came to 4 bases and at J to 3 bases, leaving 7 bases not matched to a gene. The CDR3 loop is CASSPGGASTDTQYF. CDR3 DNA: TGCGCCAGCAGCCCGGGGGGAGCATCTACAGATACGCAGTATTTT.

The rearrangement links TRBV28 to TRBJ1-2; weak D call: TRBD1 (6 bases). The CDR3 has 14 residues. V gave up 4 bases and J gave up 7 bases, with 16 bases separating them. Per germline, CDR1 MDHEN and CDR2 SYDVKM. The CDR3 is CASSSPGTPFGYTF. CDR3 coding DNA: TGTGCCAGCAGTTCCCCCGGGACACCCTTTGGCTACACCTTC.

The V call is TRBV30, the J call TRBJ2-1, with 8 bases matching TRBD2. The junction had 5 bases not matched to a gene; V was cut back by 0 bases and J by 1 base. CDR3 length equals 16 residues. CDR1 and CDR2 from the germline V gene are GTSNPN and SVGIG (reference sequence). The CDR3 region has the DNA TGTGCCTGGAGTGTACTTGCGGGAGGTTCCTACAATGAGCAGTTCTTC. Its protein product is CAWSVLAGGSYNEQFF.

The V call is TRBV5-1, the J call TRBJ1-1; 9 bases line up with TRBD1. CDR1 is SGHRS, CDR2 YFSETQ, per germline. Trimming cost V 4 bases and J 5 bases; bases outside gene matches: 6. This CDR3 comprises 14 residues. The CDR3 DNA reads TGCGCCAGCAGCACTATGACAGGGGGAACTGAAGCTTTCTTT. Its protein is CASSTMTGGTEAFF.

V is TRBV28 and J is TRBJ2-4; weak D call: TRBD1 (5 bases). The V gene lost 5 bases and the J gene lost 0 bases, with 17 bases spanning the gap. The germline gives CDR1 MDHEN, CDR2 SYDVKM. This CDR3 spans 17 amino acids. The chain's CDR3 is CASSQTRTRLAKNIQYF. The CDR3 region has the DNA TGTGCCAGCAGTCAAACCCGGACACGATTAGCCAAAAACATTCAGTACTTC.

The V call is TRBV27, the J call TRBJ2-3, with no clear D. Trimming shortened V by 3 bases and J by 2 bases, and 9 bases separated the two germline ends. This CDR3 contains 14 residues. Germline CDR1 reads MNHEY; CDR2 reads SMNVEV (reference sequence). The CDR3 sequence: CASSFGQSTDTQYF. The CDR3 DNA is TGTGCCAGCAGTTTTGGGCAGTCCACAGATACGCAGTATTTT.

The chain recombines TRBV4-3 with TRBJ1-1; perhaps TRBD1 as D (6 bases). This CDR3 is built from 14 residues. Germline CDR1 and CDR2: LGHNA and YSLEER. Trimming took off 4 bases at V and 0 bases at J, with 9 bases between the two ends. As DNA, the CDR3 is TGCGCCAGCAGCCCGGGGGGCATGAACACTGAAGCTTTCTTT. Translating it yields CASSPGGMNTEAFF.

This chain links TRBV5-1 with TRBJ2-2, with TRBD1 matching 7 bases. In germline, CDR1 is SGHRS, CDR2 YFSETQ. The CDR3 sequence is 15 residues long. Trimming took 2 bases from V and 0 from J; bases not matched to a gene: 1. The CDR3 DNA follows: TGCGCCAGCAGCTTCGGGACAGCGAACACCGGGGAGCTGTTTTTT. It yields the protein CASSFGTANTGELFF.

The rearrangement uses TRBV7-2 and TRBJ2-7; 7 nucleotides line up with TRBD1. Per germline, CDR1 SGHTA and CDR2 FQGNSA. The CDR3 totals 13 residues. V gave up 6 bases and J gave up 5 bases; unmatched junction bases: 7. This CDR3 reads CASRETGIHEQYF. The CDR3, as DNA: TGTGCCAGCAGGGAGACAGGGATCCACGAGCAGTACTTC.

J is TRBJ1-6 and V is TRBV6-4; no reliable D call. Germline lookup yields CDR1 MRHNA and CDR2 SNTAGT. Deletions cut 0 bases from V and 7 bases from J, with 4 bases between. CDR3 length equals 13 residues. The CDR3 coding sequence is TGTGCCAGCAGTGACTCGAGCAATTCACCCCTCCACTTT. It codes for CASSDSSNSPLHF.

The chain employs TRBV19 and TRBJ1-5, with 7 bases aligning to TRBD1. J gave up 9 bases and V 3 bases, and 2 bases lay outside the gene matches. The CDR3 loop spans 12 amino acids. In germline, CDR1 is LNHDA, CDR2 SQIVND (reference sequence). CDR3 DNA: TGTGCCAGTAGTATTAGGACAGGGCCCCAGCATTTT. Translated: CASSIRTGPQHF.

This chain links TRBV5-6 with TRBJ2-1, with D perhaps TRBD1 (6 bases). CDR3 size: 16 residues. Looked up from germline, CDR1 is SGHDT and CDR2 is YYEEEE. Trimming removed 0 bases from V and 4 bases from J, with 14 bases in between. The CDR3 protein is CASSLDWGQGYNEQFF. The CDR3 region has the DNA TGTGCCAGCAGCTTGGATTGGGGGCAGGGGTACAATGAGCAGTTCTTC. Looking up the rest from reference TRBV5-6 and TRBJ2-1 gives the full variable domain: DAGVTQSPTHLIKTRGQQVTLRCSPKSGHDTVSWYQQALGQGPQFIFQYYEEEERQRGNFPDRFSGHQFPNYSSELNVNALLLGDSALYLCASSLDWGQGYNEQFFGPGTRLTVL.

This chain connects TRBV5-8 to TRBJ1-5, with D perhaps matching TRBD1 (5 bases). Trimming stripped 4 bases from V and 1 base from J, with 12 bases between. The CDR3 is 15 amino acids. Germline CDR1 SGHTS, CDR2 YDEGEE. For the CDR3, the DNA is TGTGCCAGCAGCAGTCGGGGGAAGAGCAATCAGCCCCAGCATTTT. Its translation: CASSSRGKSNQPQHF. Supplemented by reference TRBV5-8 and TRBJ1-5, the full variable domain reads EAGVTQSPTHLIKTRGQQATLRCSPISGHTSVYWYQQALGLGLQFLLWYDEGEERNRGNFPPRFSGRQFPNYSSELNVNALELEDSALYLCASSSRGKSNQPQHFGDGTRLSIL.

This clone was detected ten times or more. V is TRBV19 and J is TRBJ1-2; D remains unclear. The CDR3 consists of 14 residues. The V end was cut by 6 bases, the J end by 3 bases, with 14 bases between. Per the germline V gene, CDR1 is LNHDA and CDR2 is SQIVND (reference sequence). CDR3 coding DNA: TGTGCCAGTAGCCTCGTCGGGGAATACTATGGCTACACCTTC. Encoded protein: CASSLVGEYYGYTF.

V gene TRBV9 combines with J gene TRBJ2-5, with D possibly being TRBD2 (5 bases). Germline V gene sequence: CDR1 SGDLS, CDR2 YYNGEE. V was cut by 4 bases and J by 5 bases, with 15 bases left in between. This CDR3 contains 14 residues. DNA of the CDR3: TGTGCCAGCAGCATGAATAGCGCCGGTGAGACCCAGTACTTC. As protein: CASSMNSAGETQYF.

The chain employs TRBV7-2 and TRBJ1-2, with TRBD1 matching over 9 bases. J gave up 5 bases and V 7 bases, and 14 bases lay outside the gene matches. The germline V gene has CDR1 SGHTA and CDR2 FQGNSA. The CDR3 has 16 amino acids. CDR3 protein: CASTKDPGQGFYGYTF. The CDR3 DNA follows: TGTGCCAGCACCAAGGACCCGGGACAGGGTTTTTATGGCTACACCTTC.

This chain links TRBV6-5 with TRBJ1-6, with 9 positions matching TRBD1. This CDR3 region has 15 residues. J gave up 8 bases and V 2 bases, and 4 bases lay outside the gene matches. The germline gives CDR1 MNHEY, CDR2 SVGAGI. CDR3 nucleotides: TGTGCCAGCAGTTACGGGACAGGGCAGGATTCACCCCTCCACTTT. Its translation is CASSYGTGQDSPLHF.